A selection of T cell receptor beta chains follows, all from one sample in a study of cytomegalovirus exposure and HLA in healthy donors. Assay used: immunoSEQ multiplex PCR; TCRdb lists only in-frame clones, some missing. The sample consists of some 200,000 clones, about 81% of them appearing once. Sequencing was performed on PBMCs. All receptors come from a woman between 50 and 59 years old in good health and CMV-seropositive. CDR3s include the opening cysteine and the closing phenylalanine or tryptophan. A D gene is named only where the DNA matches it firmly. Some rows mark clone size as missing; the rest say once, few, many or name a class of expanded clone.

V	J	D	size	DNA	CDR3
TRBV18	TRBJ2-7	TRBD1	.	TGTGCCAGCTCGCTTTCACAGGGGTACTACGAGCAGTACTTC	CASSLSQGYYEQYF
TRBV6-1	TRBJ2-2	.	.	TGTGCCAGCCCTGGAAAGGTGGACAGCGGGGAGCTGTTTTTT	CASPGKVDSGELFF
TRBV4-1	TRBJ2-7	.	.	TGCGCCAGCAGCCAAGGACATAAGCAGGAGCAGTACTTC	CASSQGHKQEQYF
TRBV5-1	TRBJ2-7	TRBD2	.	TGCGCCAGCAGCCCGACTAGCGGGAGTTACGAGCAGTACTTC	CASSPTSGSYEQYF
TRBV7-9	TRBJ1-2	TRBD1	few	TGTGCCAGCAGCCTACAGGGGGCGGGAAACTATGGCTACACCTTC	CASSLQGAGNYGYTF
TRBV28	TRBJ1-1	.	.	TGTGCCAGCAGTTCTAACACTGAAGCTTTCTTT	CASSSNTEAFF
TRBV18	TRBJ1-3	.	.	TGTGCCAGCTCACCACCGGGGGGGTCTGGAAACACCATATATTTT	CASSPPGGSGNTIYF
TRBV9	TRBJ1-2	TRBD1	.	TGTGCCAGCAGCGTATTTGACAGGGACTATGGCTACACCTTC	CASSVFDRDYGYTF
TRBV13	TRBJ1-4	.	.	TGTGCCAGCAGCTTAGGTCCAGGGCGTGGTAATGAAAAACTGTTTTTT	CASSLGPGRGNEKLFF
TRBV7-2	TRBJ1-1	.	.	TGTGCCAGCAGCCCGCCGGGGTCCGAAGCTTTCTTT	CASSPPGSEAFF
TRBV7-6	TRBJ2-1	.	.	TGTGCCAGCAGCCCCCGCGGAAATACAAGAGGCAATGAGCAGTTCTTC	CASSPRGNTRGNEQFF
TRBV28	TRBJ2-7	TRBD2	once	TGTGCCAGCAGTTTGAGCGGGGGGCCCTACGAGCAGTACTTC	CASSLSGGPYEQYF
TRBV9	TRBJ2-1	TRBD1	.	TGTGCCAGCAGCTCGGGACAGGAGCAGTTCTTC	CASSSGQEQFF
TRBV6-1	TRBJ1-1	.	.	TGTGCCAGCAGTCCCCCTCAGGGAGGCACTGAAGCTTTCTTT	CASSPPQGGTEAFF
TRBV7-8	TRBJ1-1	TRBD1	.	TGTGCCAGCAGCCCGGGGGACAGTCTTAATCAGGACACTGAAGCTTTCTTT	CASSPGDSLNQDTEAFF
TRBV28	TRBJ2-7	.	.	TGTGCCAGCAGTTCATATACCCCAAGGACAGACCAGTACTTC	CASSSYTPRTDQYF
TRBV6-6	TRBJ2-7	.	.	TGTGCCAGCAGCCCCAGGGAAGCCCACGAGCAGTACTTC	CASSPREAHEQYF
TRBV23-1	TRBJ2-1	TRBD2	once	TGCGCCAGCAGTAAGAAGCGGGGTAACTACCGCAATGAGCAGTTCTTC	CASSKKRGNYRNEQFF
TRBV10-2	TRBJ2-1	TRBD2	.	TGCGCCAGCAGTGTCGGGCTAGCGGGAGTGAATGAGCAGTTCTTC	CASSVGLAGVNEQFF
TRBV2	TRBJ2-1	.	.	TGTGCCAGCAGTGGACAGCTAAGCTCCTACAATGAGCAGTTCTTC	CASSGQLSSYNEQFF
TRBV28	TRBJ2-5	.	.	TGTGCCACCCTCAGGGAAGAGACCCAGTACTTC	CATLREETQYF
TRBV15	TRBJ2-1	.	.	TGTGCCACCGTAGGGACATTGGGAGGGAATGAGCAGTTCTTC	CATVGTLGGNEQFF
TRBV5-1	TRBJ1-2	TRBD1	.	TGCGCCAGCAGCTTGGGGGACAGGGGGACCTATGGCTACACCTTC	CASSLGDRGTYGYTF
TRBV7-3	TRBJ2-3	.	.	TGTGCCAGCAGCACGGGAGGCACAGATACGCAGTATTTT	CASSTGGTDTQYF
TRBV7-7	TRBJ2-5	.	few	TGTGCCAGCAGCCTTGTTCAAGGCGAAGGGGCCCAGTACTTC	CASSLVQGEGAQYF
TRBV5-5	TRBJ2-5	.	.	TGTGCCAGCAGCTTGGGGGCTGATGGGACCCAGTACTTC	CASSLGADGTQYF
TRBV10-3	TRBJ2-7	TRBD1	.	TGTGCCATCAGTGCCCCAAACCGACAGGGGGCGCATGAGCAGTACTTC	CAISAPNRQGAHEQYF
TRBV4-3	TRBJ2-1	.	.	TGCGCCAGCAGCCAAACCTCCCGGGTCTCCTACAATGAGCAGTTCTTC	CASSQTSRVSYNEQFF
TRBV7-2	TRBJ1-1	TRBD1	once	TGTGCCAGCAGCGTAACAGGGGGGAACACTGAAGCTTTCTTT	CASSVTGGNTEAFF
TRBV28	TRBJ2-1	.	.	TGTGCCAGCAGTTTCCCCGGGAGGACAGTTAATGAGCAGTTCTTC	CASSFPGRTVNEQFF
TRBV5-1	TRBJ2-2	.	.	TGCGCCAGCAGCTTGGGTGCACGGGAATTCTTCCGGGAGCTGTTTTTT	CASSLGAREFFRELFF
TRBV14	TRBJ2-2	.	once	TGTGCCAGCAGCCGCCTAGCAAGCAGGTACACCGGGGAGCTGTTTTTT	CASSRLASRYTGELFF
TRBV5-1	TRBJ2-3	TRBD2	.	TGCGCCAGCAGCCTAGGGACTAGCGGGAGAGGGGATACGCAGTATTTT	CASSLGTSGRGDTQYF
TRBV4-1	TRBJ2-7	TRBD2	few	TGCGCCAGCAGCCACGGGAGGTCCTACGAGCAGTACTTC	CASSHGRSYEQYF
TRBV11-2	TRBJ2-7	.	.	TGTGCCAGCAGCTTAGAGGGCGGGAAGCTTGCCTACGAGCAGTACTTC	CASSLEGGKLAYEQYF
TRBV5-4	TRBJ2-1	TRBD2	.	TGTGCCAGCAGCCCGAAAGCGGGGGCGGGAGGGATGAATGAGCAGTTCTTC	CASSPKAGAGGMNEQFF
TRBV5-1	TRBJ2-3	.	.	TGCGCCAGCAGCTCCTCCTCGGGGGTAGATACGCAGTATTTT	CASSSSSGVDTQYF
TRBV6-6	TRBJ1-6	TRBD1	once	TGTGCCAGCAGTCAGGGACAGGGGAGCAATTCACCCCTCCACTTT	CASSQGQGSNSPLHF
TRBV6-1	TRBJ2-7	.	.	TGTGCCACCCTATCCCCGTATGGCTACGAGCAGTACTTC	CATLSPYGYEQYF
TRBV2	TRBJ2-2	TRBD1	.	TGTGCCAGCAGTGAAGCAGACCTTCAGGGGGCAGGGACCGGGGAGCTGTTTTTT	CASSEADLQGAGTGELFF
TRBV25-1	TRBJ1-2	.	.	TGTGCCAGCAGTGAACCCGGGTTGGGGAGCAACTATGGCTACACCTTC	CASSEPGLGSNYGYTF
TRBV5-8	TRBJ2-7	.	.	TGTGCCAGCAGGAGCTTGGGGGGTTCGAGCTACGAGCAGTACTTC	CASRSLGGSSYEQYF
TRBV5-8	TRBJ2-7	.	once	TGTGCCAGCAGCTTCGGGAACGAGCAGTACTTC	CASSFGNEQYF
TRBV7-2	TRBJ1-6	TRBD1	.	TGTGCCAGCAGCTTGGGACAGGGGGGGAATAATTCACCCCTCCACTTT	CASSLGQGGNNSPLHF
TRBV6-4	TRBJ1-1	.	few	TGTGCCAGCAGGATAACCGACAGCTCACCGAACACTGAAGCTTTCTTT	CASRITDSSPNTEAFF
TRBV6-5	TRBJ1-2	.	.	TGTGCCAGCAGTCGTCAGGGATATGGCTACACCTTC	CASSRQGYGYTF
TRBV5-4	TRBJ2-1	TRBD2	.	TGTGCCAGCAGCTTGAGCGCGGGGGGTCCCCGCAATGAGCAGTTCTTC	CASSLSAGGPRNEQFF
TRBV28	TRBJ1-5	TRBD1	.	TGTGCCAGCAGTTTGTACAGGGGTGAGGATCAGCCCCAGCATTTT	CASSLYRGEDQPQHF
TRBV5-4	TRBJ2-7	.	.	TGTGCCAGCAGCTTGGATGGGGGCAGGTACGAGCAGTACTTC	CASSLDGGRYEQYF
TRBV5-6	TRBJ2-1	.	once	TGTGCCAGCAGCCCCTCGCCTAGCGAGCAGTTCTTC	CASSPSPSEQFF
TRBV19	TRBJ2-3	TRBD1	.	TGTGCCAGTAGCCTACAGGGGACGCCAGATACGCAGTATTTT	CASSLQGTPDTQYF